These 15 T cell receptor beta chains share one sample of origin, sequenced in a study of blood T cells in healthy people across ages. A second PCR, run for about 7 to 11 cycles, used a sample-barcoded 5' primer plus a J-beta primer mix. MiXCR was run by TCRdb on the 5' RACE reads, yielding one entry per CDR3 protein. The table includes fewer than 1,000,000 distinct CDR3 sequences, around 50% detected once. The sample comprised blood. The receptors were gathered from a man older than 75 in good health.

About this clonotype itself: One base away lies a much larger clone, so this may be a sequencing read error. The chain combines TRBV7-2 with TRBJ2-5; TRBD2 matches at 11 bases. Germline V lookup: CDR1 SGHTA, CDR2 FQGNSA. CDR3 length: 17 residues. The CDR3 region has the DNA TGTGCCGGCAGCTTAAGGCTAGCGGGAGGTCCGCAGGGGACCCAGTACTTC. It specifies CAGSLRLAGGPQGTQYF.

The rearrangement links TRBV7-3 to TRBJ1-1; D call uncertain. Trimming stripped 2 bases from V and 5 bases from J, with 15 bases between. The V gene's germline CDR1 is SGHTA and CDR2 FQGTGA. The CDR3 is 15 amino acids. The CDR3 loop is CASSLWEFGGTEAFF. CDR3 sequence (DNA): TGTGCCAGCAGCTTATGGGAATTTGGAGGGACTGAAGCTTTCTTT.

This chain uses TRBV20-1 with TRBJ2-2; 7 bases align to TRBD1. The V and J ends lost 1 base and 5 bases, in that order; junction bases with no gene match: 4. Germline CDR1 DFQATT, CDR2 SNEGSKA (reference sequence). This CDR3 has 14 amino acids. CDR3 residues: CSARAGQLTGELFF. Here the CDR3 DNA reads TGCAGTGCTAGAGCGGGACAGCTAACCGGGGAGCTGTTTTTT.

There are a few counts of this clonotype. The V gene is TRBV28, the J gene TRBJ2-3; the D gene is possibly TRBD1 (6 bases). The V and J ends lost 4 bases and 5 bases respectively, with 16 bases between them. This CDR3 region has 15 residues. Germline values: CDR1 MDHEN, CDR2 SYDVKM. For the CDR3, the DNA is TGTGCCAGCAGTTCAGGGGCTCAAGGCCTAGATACGCAGTATTTT. Translation: CASSSGAQGLDTQYF.

There are a few counts of this clonotype. This sequence joins TRBV7-9 and TRBJ2-3, with 14 bases matching TRBD2. This CDR3 contains 15 residues. Trimming removed 5 bases from V and 8 bases from J; junction bases left unmatched: 6. The germline CDR1 and CDR2 sequences are SEHNR and FQNEAQ (reference sequence). CDR3 protein: CASSPGLAGASTQYF. CDR3 DNA sequence: TGTGCCAGCAGCCCGGGACTAGCGGGAGCAAGTACGCAGTATTTT.

Notes on this clonotype: A far larger clone is a single base away, which makes a read error likely. The genes are TRBV12-3 or TRBV12-4 and TRBJ2-1, with a possible D match to TRBD2 (5 bases). The CDR3 spans 15 residues. Trimming shortened V by 1 base and J by 5 bases, and 12 bases separated the two germline ends. Written as DNA, the CDR3 is TGTGCCAGCAGTTTAGGCTCGGGGTCCAACAATGAGCAGTTCTTC. Protein: CASSLGSGSNNEQFF.

V usage is TRBV27 and J usage is TRBJ2-1; 10 positions agree with TRBD2. Looked up from germline, CDR1 is MNHEY and CDR2 is SMNVEV (reference sequence). This CDR3 is 15 amino acids long. J lost 4 bases, V lost 6 bases, and 6 bases had no gene match. In DNA, the CDR3 is TGTGCCAGCAGCCAACTAGCGGGAAGGTACAATGAGCAGTTCTTC. Translating it yields CASSQLAGRYNEQFF.

This chain connects TRBV6-1 to TRBJ2-1; TRBD2 matches 10 bases. The J call may be wrong; the DNA end is better matched by TRBJ2-7. This CDR3 has 19 amino acids. Germline lookup yields CDR1 MNHNS and CDR2 SASEGT. CDR3 bases: TGTGCCAGCAGCTCCAGGTGGAGCGGGAGGGGGAGCTCCTACAATGAGCAGTACTTC. Its translation: CASSSRWSGRGSSYNEQYF.

This clonotype has only a few counts. J is TRBJ1-2 and V is TRBV14; D perhaps matches TRBD1 (6 bases). The germline V gene has CDR1 SGHDN and CDR2 FVKESK. Trimming took 2 bases from V and 8 from J, leaving 9 bases between them. The CDR3 has 12 amino acids. DNA for the CDR3: TGTGCCAGCAGCCAAAACAGGGCAGGCTACACCTTC. It codes for CASSQNRAGYTF.

This chain connects TRBV20-1 to TRBJ2-1; a possible D gene is TRBD1 (5 bases). Trimming stripped 3 bases from V and 0 bases from J, with 12 bases between. The CDR3 is 15 amino acids. Germline V lookup: CDR1 DFQATT, CDR2 SNEGSKA (reference sequence). The DNA of the CDR3 is TGCAGTGCTAGTCTGGGGCATCTCTCCTACAATGAGCAGTTCTTC. It specifies CSASLGHLSYNEQFF.

The chain combines TRBV2 with TRBJ1-1, with 9 bases identical to TRBD1. The trim removed 4 bases at V and 10 bases at J, leaving 10 bases unmatched. This CDR3 contains 14 residues. Germline lookup yields CDR1 SNHLY and CDR2 FYNNEI. The CDR3 is CASSGGQGGRRAFF. The CDR3 DNA sequence: TGTGCCAGCAGTGGGGGACAGGGAGGGAGGAGAGCTTTCTTT.

The gene calls are TRBV27 and TRBJ2-5; 8 nucleotides align to TRBD2. CDR3 length: 14 amino acids. Germline lookup yields CDR1 MNHEY and CDR2 SMNVEV (reference sequence). The V gene end was trimmed by 5 bases and the J gene end by 12 bases; junction bases not matched to a gene: 14. The CDR3 loop is CASSIRAGEKREYF. The CDR3 DNA reads TGTGCCAGCAGTATACGAGCGGGAGAAAAAAGGGAGTACTTC.

V gene TRBV20-1 combines with J gene TRBJ2-1, with D tentatively TRBD2 (5 bases). Trimming shortened V by 5 bases and J by 3 bases, and 8 bases separated the two germline ends. The CDR3 is 12 residues long. The germline CDR1 and CDR2 sequences are DFQATT and SNEGSKA (reference sequence). The CDR3 DNA reads TGCAGTGCTTTAGCGTACTACAATGAGCAGTTCTTC. Residues: CSALAYYNEQFF.

The chain recombines TRBV5-1 with TRBJ2-3; perhaps TRBD2 as D (6 bases). Trimming pared 7 bases from V and 0 bases from J, leaving 18 bases between. The CDR3 runs 16 residues. Germline lookup yields CDR1 SGHRS and CDR2 YFSETQ. This CDR3 is CASAPSLASSTDTQYF. In DNA form, the CDR3 reads TGCGCCAGCGCTCCATCTCTAGCGTCTAGCACAGATACGCAGTATTTT.

This clonotype was observed a few times. The CDR3 DNA is TGCAGCGTTGCTAGGACAGGTGCACAGGAGACCCAGTACTTC. This encodes CSVARTGAQETQYF. The chain uses TRBV29-1 and TRBJ2-5; 7 bases match TRBD1. V shed 4 bases and J 5 bases; nucleotides not matched to a gene: 10. The CDR3 consists of 14 residues. Germline V lookup: CDR1 SQVTM, CDR2 ANQGSEA.